This TCR beta chain was found in a study of OX40 agonist ivuxolimab in advanced cancers. At the level of the study: Averaging about 60 years in age, with a range of roughly 20 to 79, the cohort was 65% to 90% male. Study results and caveats: Relative to CD4+ cells, CD8+ T cells on average had more expanded clones. Researchers did not establish what antigens the expanded peripheral T cells target.

As for this clone: Antigen specificity is unknown.

Unmatched junction bases numbered 4, after V lost 4 bases and J lost 0 bases. Germline V lookup: CDR1 MNHEY, CDR2 SVGAGI. The length of the CDR3 is 16 residues. Sequencing used immunoSEQ multiplex PCR; TCRdb keeps in-frame clones, though not all of them. Found here are some 70,000 clones, 70% to 90% of them singletons; the top ten hold around 8.2%. The sequences come from CD4+ or CD8+ T cells sorted from blood, collected in a trial of the OX40 agonist ivuxolimab. This receptor was taken from an adult with an advanced solid tumor such as melanoma, head and neck, liver or kidney cancer. The chain joins TRBV6-5 to TRBJ1-3; 9 bases map to TRBD1. The CDR3 region is CASSSTGGLSGNTIYF. The CDR3 DNA is TGTGCCAGCAGTTCGACAGGGGGGCTCTCTGGAAACACCATATATTTT.